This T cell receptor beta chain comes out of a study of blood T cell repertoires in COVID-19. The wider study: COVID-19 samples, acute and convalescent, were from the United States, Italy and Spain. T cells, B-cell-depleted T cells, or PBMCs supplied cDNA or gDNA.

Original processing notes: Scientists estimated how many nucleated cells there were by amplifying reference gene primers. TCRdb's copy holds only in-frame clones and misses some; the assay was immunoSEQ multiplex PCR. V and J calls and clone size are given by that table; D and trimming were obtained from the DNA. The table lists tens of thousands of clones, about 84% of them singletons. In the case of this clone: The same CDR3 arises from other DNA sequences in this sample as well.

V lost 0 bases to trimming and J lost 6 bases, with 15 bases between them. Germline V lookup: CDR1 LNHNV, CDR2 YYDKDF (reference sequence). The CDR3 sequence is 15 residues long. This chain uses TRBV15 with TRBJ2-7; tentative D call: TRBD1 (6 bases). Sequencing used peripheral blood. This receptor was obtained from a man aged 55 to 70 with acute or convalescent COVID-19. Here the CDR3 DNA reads TGTGCCACCAGCAGAGAGACTGGGGGCAGTGGCGAGCAGTACTTC. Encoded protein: CATSRETGGSGEQYF.